The source of this T cell receptor (beta chain) is a study of T cell responses to AZD1222 COVID-19 vaccine. Regarding the study as a whole: The peak T cell response came first, and repertoires were sampled only after it. Most donors were white British and more were female, and clonal diversity was possibly underestimated. Spike was spanned by vaccine-associated CD4 TCRs, which were dominant at 160-218 and 743-854.

Comments on this clone: Its antigen is as yet unknown.

The protocol was immunoSEQ multiplex PCR, while the TCRdb copy is restricted to in-frame clones and leaves out a portion. The table includes 120,000 or so clones, less than 95% detected once. This CDR3 comprises 17 residues. CDR1 and CDR2 from the germline V gene are MNHEY and SMNVEV (reference sequence). J was trimmed by 1 base and V by 3 bases; bases with no gene match: 7. The rearrangement joins TRBV27 to TRBJ2-3; TRBD2 matches at 10 bases. The material was peripheral blood, obtained 28 days after the second AZD1222 dose. This clonotype was obtained from an adult who received the AZD1222 COVID-19 vaccine. Here the CDR3 reads CASSFLPSGGGTDTQYF. In DNA form, the CDR3 reads TGTGCCAGCAGTTTCCTACCGAGCGGGGGGGGCACAGATACGCAGTATTTT.